Listed below are T cell receptor beta chains from one sample, sequenced in a study of identical twins' blood T cells. MiXCR, applied by TCRdb to the 5' RACE reads, yields one record per CDR3 protein. The sample contains 300,000 to 400,000 distinct CDR3 sequences, around 30% of which appear only once. Sequencing used PBMCs. The receptor set was obtained from a woman between 18 and 49 years old in good health. The CDR3 runs from the conserved cysteine through the conserved F or W. Each record gives: D gene, V gene, CDR3 protein. The D gene is left open where the match is weak.

D gene: TRBD1; V gene: TRBV7-6; CDR3 protein: CASSSTGAHMNTEAFF
D gene: NA; V gene: TRBV6-4; CDR3 protein: CASSVGSPGELFF
D gene: TRBD2; V gene: TRBV7-9; CDR3 protein: CASSSLGGVNTGELFF
D gene: TRBD1; V gene: TRBV19; CDR3 protein: CASTDWGQEKAFF
D gene: TRBD2; V gene: TRBV20-1; CDR3 protein: CSARDPSGRASDNEQFF
D gene: NA; V gene: TRBV29-1; CDR3 protein: CSVGLGSGWDIQYF
D gene: TRBD2; V gene: TRBV4-2; CDR3 protein: CASSQGGGGWTGELFF
D gene: NA; V gene: TRBV25-1; CDR3 protein: CASSGTVGAPLHF
D gene: NA; V gene: TRBV5-5; CDR3 protein: CASSSRGSPTEAFF
D gene: NA; V gene: TRBV7-9; CDR3 protein: CASSSYHGSQRDFF
D gene: TRBD1; V gene: TRBV20-1; CDR3 protein: CSATRTGAGNTIYF
D gene: NA; V gene: TRBV6-2/TRBV6-3; CDR3 protein: CASSRLSAYEQYF
D gene: TRBD2; V gene: TRBV5-1; CDR3 protein: CASAPGGRYKNIQYF
D gene: NA; V gene: TRBV3-1; CDR3 protein: CASSPFSPNSGNTIYF
D gene: NA; V gene: TRBV28; CDR3 protein: CASSLAGINTEAFF
D gene: TRBD2; V gene: TRBV29-1; CDR3 protein: CSVARGLAGIYEQYF
D gene: TRBD1; V gene: TRBV20-1; CDR3 protein: CSAKGGQGAWYGHTF
D gene: TRBD2; V gene: TRBV5-1; CDR3 protein: CASSDGTRDNEQFF
D gene: NA; V gene: TRBV20-1; CDR3 protein: CSAGGQIQGEAFF